The 15 T cell receptor beta chains in this list originate from one sample, sequenced in a study of shared clonotypes between healthy human individuals. Assay used: immunoSEQ multiplex PCR; TCRdb lists only in-frame clones, some missing. The table lists over a million clones, approximately 98% of them singletons. Sequenced input: naive CD4+ T cells sorted from blood. Specified subset: CD45RA+ positively selected. All receptors come from a man aged 25 to 40 in good health.

This chain uses TRBV5-4 with TRBJ2-7; 12 bases map to TRBD2. The CDR3 runs 15 residues. With V trimmed by 2 bases and J by 2 bases, 2 bases remained unmatched. Germline lookup yields CDR1 SGHNT and CDR2 YYREEE (reference sequence). CDR3 sequence (DNA): TGTGCCAGCAGCTTCGGACTAGCGGGACCCTACGAGCAGTACTTC. Amino acids: CASSFGLAGPYEQYF.

V is TRBV15 and J is TRBJ2-4; TRBD2 matches at 7 bases. CDR3 length: 15 residues. The trim removed 1 base at V and 3 bases at J, leaving 3 bases unmatched. Germline values: CDR1 LNHNV, CDR2 YYDKDF (reference sequence). DNA of the CDR3: TGTGCCACCAGCAGAGGAATAGCGGGCAAAAACATTCAGTACTTC. Protein sequence: CATSRGIAGKNIQYF.

This chain connects TRBV5-6 to TRBJ1-1, with a weak D call TRBD1 (5 bases). Per the germline V gene, CDR1 is SGHDT and CDR2 is YYEEEE. This CDR3 is built from 16 residues. V was clipped by 3 bases and J by 1 base, with 16 bases between them. Written as DNA, the CDR3 is TGTGCCAGCAGCTCTTTTTGGGCAGGGACGAACACTGAAGCTTTCTTT. Translating it yields CASSSFWAGTNTEAFF.

Concerning this clone: Other nucleotide sequences in the sample specify the same CDR3. The gene calls are TRBV15 and TRBJ2-3; D gene unclear. V lost 1 base and J lost 3, with 5 bases in between. Germline V gives CDR1 LNHNV, CDR2 YYDKDF (reference sequence). This CDR3 region has 13 residues. The CDR3 protein is CATSRGPTDTQYF. The CDR3 DNA sequence: TGTGCCACCAGCAGAGGTCCTACAGATACGCAGTATTTT.

This clone was found a few times. CDR3 sequence reads: CASKDPRSHEAFF. The CDR3 nucleotides are TGTGCCAGCAAGGACCCACGGTCTCATGAAGCTTTCTTT. The V and J genes are TRBV2 and TRBJ1-1; no reliable D call. Germline V lookup: CDR1 SNHLY, CDR2 FYNNEI. Trimming removed 7 bases at V and 7 bases at J, with 16 bases between. CDR3 size: 13 residues.

The chain's CDR3 is CASSQASGQYF. Here the CDR3 DNA reads TGTGCCAGCAGCCAGGCTTCCGGGCAGTACTTC. The chain employs TRBV14 and TRBJ2-7; D is uncertain. Per the germline V gene, CDR1 is SGHDN and CDR2 is FVKESK. The CDR3 consists of 11 residues. The ends were cut back, 3 bases at V and 9 bases at J, with 9 bases in the middle.

The rearrangement joins TRBV6-5 to TRBJ1-2, with 8 bases that match TRBD1. CDR3 length: 12 amino acids. With V trimmed by 7 bases and J by 8 bases, 6 bases remained unmatched. Germline-derived CDR1 and CDR2 are MNHEY and SVGAGI. CDR3 amino acids: CASTNRGDGYTF. CDR3 DNA sequence: TGTGCCAGCACTAACAGGGGGGACGGCTACACCTTC.

The gene calls are TRBV6-5 and TRBJ1-4; no definite D call. V lost 2 bases, J lost 5 bases, and 15 bases lay in between. There are 16 residues in the CDR3. The V gene's germline CDR1 is MNHEY and CDR2 SVGAGI. CDR3 nucleotides: TGTGCCAGCAGTTACATTCCCGTAACTGGCAATGAAAAACTGTTTTTT. Its translation: CASSYIPVTGNEKLFF.

The gene calls are TRBV5-1 and TRBJ2-7; D is possibly TRBD2 (5 bases). Per germline, CDR1 SGHRS and CDR2 YFSETQ. The ends were cut back, 0 bases at V and 6 bases at J, with 22 bases in the middle. CDR3 length: 17 amino acids. The CDR3 DNA is TGCGCCAGCAGCTTGGGTAAACGCAGCGGATCGGCGGGCGAGCAGTACTTC. Residues: CASSLGKRSGSAGEQYF.

The gene calls are TRBV5-1 and TRBJ2-5, with 10 bases matching TRBD1. The germline V gene encodes CDR1 SGHRS and CDR2 YFSETQ. After removal of 0 bases from V and 1 base from J, the junction contained 6 bases not matched to a gene. This CDR3 region has 17 residues. For the CDR3, the DNA is TGCGCCAGCAGCTTGGGGGACAGGGGACCTGTCCAAGAGACCCAGTACTTC. Translated: CASSLGDRGPVQETQYF.

The chain uses TRBV5-4 and TRBJ2-7; D perhaps matches TRBD1 (6 bases). The V end was cut by 4 bases, the J end by 3 bases, with 17 bases between. The V gene's germline CDR1 is SGHNT and CDR2 YYREEE (reference sequence). The CDR3 consists of 15 residues. This CDR3 is CASSLKAPDSYEQYF. The CDR3 bases are TGTGCCAGCAGCCTAAAAGCACCGGACAGCTACGAGCAGTACTTC.

This chain uses TRBV19 with TRBJ2-6; tentatively, D is TRBD1 (6 bases). From germline, CDR1 is LNHDA and CDR2 SQIVND (reference sequence). V gave up 3 bases and J gave up 2 bases, with 8 bases separating them. This CDR3 region has 15 residues. CDR3 loop: CASSMPGAGANVLTF. CDR3 nucleotides: TGTGCCAGTAGTATGCCAGGGGCTGGGGCCAACGTCCTGACTTTC.

V and J are TRBV19 and TRBJ2-2; 9 bases map to TRBD2. Germline V gives CDR1 LNHDA, CDR2 SQIVND (reference sequence). Losses at the gene ends were 3 bases for V and 3 bases for J; bases not matched to a gene: 5. The length of the CDR3 is 16 residues. The DNA for the CDR3 is TGTGCCAGTAGTATTGGGCTAGCGGGGTACACCGGGGAGCTGTTTTTT. It is translated as CASSIGLAGYTGELFF.

The rearrangement links TRBV28 to TRBJ1-1; TRBD1 aligns across 7 bases. Germline V CDR1 and CDR2: MDHEN, SYDVKM. CDR3 length equals 14 residues. The V and J ends lost 5 bases and 1 base, in that order; junction bases with no gene match: 4. The CDR3 region is CASSQRTGNTEAFF. DNA for the CDR3: TGTGCCAGCAGTCAGAGGACAGGGAACACTGAAGCTTTCTTT.

CDR3: CASSQGRFSGNTIYF. The CDR3 coding sequence is TGTGCCAGCAGCCAAGGAAGGTTCTCTGGAAACACCATATATTTT. The chain combines TRBV14 with TRBJ1-3; D is unresolved. Germline V gene sequence: CDR1 SGHDN, CDR2 FVKESK. This CDR3 is built from 15 residues. The V end lost 1 base, the J end lost 0 bases, and 7 bases lay between the germline ends. The full variable domain, rest sourced from reference TRBV14 and TRBJ1-3, is EAGVTQFPSHSVIEKGQTVTLRCDPISGHDNLYWYRRVMGKEIKFLLHFVKESKQDESGMPNNRFLAERTGGTYSTLKVQPAELEDSGVYFCASSQGRFSGNTIYFGEGSWLTVV.